This paragraph covers one T cell receptor (beta chain) sequence. Its specific antigen is unknown. Base qualities are not recorded, but no much larger clone differs from it by a single base. In the germline V gene (reference sequence), CDR1 corresponds to LNHDA and CDR2 to SQIVND. The junction shows trimming of 5 bases on V and 2 bases on J, and the gene matches do not reach 6 bases of it. The CDR3 runs 15 amino acids, cysteine and phenylalanine included. Only the CDR3 DNA is retained, 45 bases long and in frame from the first base. These data originate in a study of blood T cell repertoires in COVID-19 (dated by TCRdb to between 2020 and 2021). Looking at the study overall: Collaborator samples came from the United States, Italy and Spain and covered acute and convalescent phases of COVID-19. The material from the prospective study consisted of cDNA or gDNA derived from T cells, B-cell-depleted T cells, or PBMCs. The dataset comprised deeply sampled blood TCRbeta repertoires from subjects exposed to, actively infected with, or recovered from COVID-19. The repertoires were made available in a free public database intended to serve as a resource for research on the immune response to SARS-CoV-2. Samples were obtained from the ongoing ImmuneRACE study (first 160 participants) and from over a thousand subjects provided by 6 global collaborators. A de-identified subject ID, COVID-19 status, age in years and sex were almost always included in the sample metadata. Where available, HLA class I and class II types were taken from metadata supplied by the sample provider and were not determined by assay-based typing. The investigation overall reported the following: How much clinical and demographic metadata was included differed by source and by participant, and the metadata was provided uncurated.

TCRbeta CDR3 regions were amplified from genomic DNA using the immunoSEQ Assay, a bias-controlled multiplex PCR. Turning to the authors' computational methods: The number of nucleated cells in each sample was estimated from the amplification of reference gene primers within the assay. To quantify the absolute abundance of each unique TCRbeta CDR3 rearrangement, sequence reads were collapsed and filtered. Productive Simpson clonality was computed per sample as the square root of Simpson's diversity index over productive rearrangements. The source is immuneACCESS, and TCRdb retained only in-frame sequences with V and J called. Part of the clones is not carried over; for the studies checked, unresolved V genes explain less than half of this, and the remainder is unexplained. For V, J and clone size, that table is used; D and trimming come from the DNA. The sample table contains fewer than 250,000 clones; only one count was recorded for about 85% of them. Jointly, the top ten make up 20% of the sample.

Each collaborating institution followed its own protocols to collect whole blood in K2EDTA tubes. For TCRbeta analysis, collaborators shipped samples as frozen whole blood, isolated PBMCs, or DNA extracted from either of those sample types. Sequencing input: peripheral blood. This sequence was found in a man aged 25-45 years with active or convalescent COVID-19. Recombination linked TRBV19 to TRBJ2-3, and TRBD2 matches 8 of the central bases. In nucleotide form, the sequence is TGTGCCAGTAGTTCCCGACTAGCGCTCACAGATACGCAGTATTTT. This codes for CASSSRLALTDTQYF. The full variable domain, with segments outside the CDR3 supplied by the reference TRBV19 and TRBJ2-3 proteins, appears as DGGITQSPKYLFRKEGQNVTLSCEQNLNHDAMYWYRQDPGQGLRLIYYSQIVNDFQKGDIAEGYSVSREKKESFPLTVTSAQKNPTAFYLCASSSRLALTDTQYFGPGTRLTVL.